This T cell receptor (beta chain) was recovered during a study of blood T cells in healthy people across ages. The CDR3 totals 15 residues. The V gene's germline CDR1 is SGDLS and CDR2 YYNGEE. V lost 3 bases, J lost 5 bases, and 7 bases stayed unmatched. Overall study findings and caveats: Considered underestimates were the diversity estimates obtained from one million T cells.

In its sample, this clonotype was seen many times. Its antigen is not known. A J-beta primer mix and a sample-barcoded 5' primer were used in a second PCR of roughly 6 to 12 cycles. In TCRdb, the 5' RACE reads were re-called with MiXCR into one record per CDR3 protein. The repertoire holds about 640,000 distinct CDR3 sequences, with less than 35% as singletons. The sequence was obtained from a woman over 75 in good health. The rearrangement joins TRBV9 to TRBJ2-2; 7 nucleotides agree with TRBD2. The sequenced sample consisted of blood. CDR3 amino acids: CASSDGAGRTGELFF. Written as DNA, the CDR3 is TGTGCCAGCAGCGACGGAGCGGGGCGGACCGGGGAGCTGTTTTTT.